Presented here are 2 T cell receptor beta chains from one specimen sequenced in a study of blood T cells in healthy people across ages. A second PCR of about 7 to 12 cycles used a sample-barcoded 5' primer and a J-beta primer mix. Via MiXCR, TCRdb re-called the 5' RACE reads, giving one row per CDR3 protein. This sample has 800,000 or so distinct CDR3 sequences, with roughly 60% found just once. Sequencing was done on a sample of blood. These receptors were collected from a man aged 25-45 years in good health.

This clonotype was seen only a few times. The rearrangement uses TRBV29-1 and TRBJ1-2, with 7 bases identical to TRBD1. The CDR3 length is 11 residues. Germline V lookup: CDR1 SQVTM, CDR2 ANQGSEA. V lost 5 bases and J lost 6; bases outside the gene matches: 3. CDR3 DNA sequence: TGCAGCGTTCCCGACAGGGATGGCTACACCTTC. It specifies CSVPDRDGYTF. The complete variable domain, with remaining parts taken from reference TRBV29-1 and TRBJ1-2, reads SAVISQKPSRDICQRGTSLTIQCQVDSQVTMMFWYRQQPGQSLTLIATANQGSEATYESGFVIDKFPISRPNLTFSTLTVSNMSPEDSSIYLCSVPDRDGYTFGSGTRLTVV.

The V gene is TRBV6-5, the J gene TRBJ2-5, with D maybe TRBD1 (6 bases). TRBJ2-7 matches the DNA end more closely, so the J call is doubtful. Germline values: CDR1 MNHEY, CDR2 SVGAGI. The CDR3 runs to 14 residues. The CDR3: CASSYSGWGHEQYF. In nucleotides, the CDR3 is TGTGCCAGCAGTTACTCGGGGTGGGGGCACGAGCAGTACTTC.